These T cell receptor beta chains were read from a single sample in a study of cytomegalovirus exposure and HLA in healthy donors. The assay was immunoSEQ multiplex PCR, and TCRdb's table has in-frame clones only and misses some. The sample has about 240,000 clones, approximately 83% seen once. The sequenced sample consisted of PBMCs. These receptors were collected from a young woman in good health and CMV-seropositive. CDR3s include the opening cysteine and the closing phenylalanine or tryptophan. The order of the fields is J gene, V gene, CDR3 protein.

TRBJ2-1	TRBV7-2	CASSARGLAGDEQFF
TRBJ2-7	TRBV7-3	CASSLSWTEYEQYF
TRBJ2-3	TRBV18	CASSPPSGSLADTQYF
TRBJ1-1	TRBV5-4	CASSRDRDIEAFF
TRBJ2-7	TRBV27	CASSWGAQMYEQYF
TRBJ2-7	TRBV7-6	CASSSIANRGGHEQYF
TRBJ2-1	TRBV6-4	CASSRTGGFSYNEQFF
TRBJ1-2	TRBV11-2	CASSPTPNYGYTF
TRBJ2-3	TRBV6-5	CASSPPGTDTQYF
TRBJ2-2	TRBV10-1	CASSGDLQLGELFF
TRBJ2-7	TRBV11-3	CASRPGGGGSYEQYF
TRBJ2-2	TRBV19	CASSMDGVPNTGELFF
TRBJ1-2	TRBV7-6	CASSLKGGAGNYGYTF
TRBJ2-2	TRBV18	CASSPRVDTGELFF
TRBJ1-1	TRBV19	CASSIGTGNTEAFF
TRBJ2-7	TRBV9	CASSVVSGGGEQYF
TRBJ2-6	TRBV7-9	CASSLTGGGANVLTF
TRBJ2-7	TRBV5-6	CASSLRGQSPYEQYF
TRBJ1-4	TRBV18	CASSPNRGANEKLFF
TRBJ2-7	TRBV5-1	CASSFGTGPYEQYF
TRBJ2-1	TRBV6-1	CASSDRDRPYNEQFF
TRBJ1-1	TRBV7-9	CASSWESGGAFF
TRBJ1-2	TRBV7-9	CASSLRRDSNNYGYTF
TRBJ1-5	TRBV5-1	CASSLEPLSQPQHF
TRBJ1-1	TRBV28	CASSFDAGTGGFTEAFF
TRBJ1-1	TRBV6-1	CASIFDRGNTEAFF
TRBJ2-7	TRBV10-3	CAISEAESYEQYF
TRBJ2-2	TRBV5-5	CASSLAAGATGELFF
TRBJ1-2	TRBV7-9	CASSPSLLDGYTF
TRBJ1-2	TRBV2	CASSPDRPNYGYTF
TRBJ1-1	TRBV10-1	CASSETPGGLAFF
TRBJ2-7	TRBV29-1	CSVRGGRTSYEQYF
TRBJ1-5	TRBV7-8	CASSLTRESNQPQHF
TRBJ2-3	TRBV5-1	CASNLAGGGDTQYF
TRBJ2-1	TRBV11-3	CASSLKRDGYNEQFF
TRBJ1-3	TRBV5-1	CASSSQPRGAGNTIYF
TRBJ2-7	TRBV6-5	CASSFTQSSYEQYF
TRBJ2-7	TRBV9	CASSSPAGTPYEQYF